The 20 T cell receptor beta chains given below trace back to one sample, sequenced in a study of vaccination effects on CD4 cells after COVID-19. Cells that had been cultured for 9 to 10 days were the source of isolated CD4+ T cells. The protocol was immunoSEQ multiplex PCR, while the TCRdb copy is restricted to in-frame clones and leaves out a portion. The table includes around 30,000 clones, roughly two thirds detected once. Antigens of these TCRs are unknown. The sequencing here drew on CD4+ T cells from PBMCs cultured without peptide, taken before COVID-19 vaccination. The receptors here all came from a human donor who received a COVID-19 vaccine.

The chain links TRBV27 to TRBJ2-7; D remains ambiguous. V was trimmed by 4 bases and J by 3 bases, leaving 13 bases between them. CDR3 length: 14 amino acids. CDR1 and CDR2 (germline): MNHEY, SMNVEV (reference sequence). This CDR3 is CASSSYAPDYEQYF. The CDR3 DNA reads TGTGCCAGCAGTTCCTACGCGCCGGACTACGAGCAGTACTTC.

The J gene is TRBJ2-5, the V gene TRBV9; 9 nucleotides align to TRBD2. V shed 0 bases and J 5 bases; nucleotides not matched to a gene: 8. The CDR3 is 16 residues long. Germline values: CDR1 SGDLS, CDR2 YYNGEE. The CDR3: CASSVVGGRAGETQYF. The CDR3 DNA follows: TGTGCCAGCAGCGTAGTCGGCGGGAGGGCCGGGGAGACCCAGTACTTC.

This clone has only a few counts. J is TRBJ2-7 and V is TRBV19; D is perhaps TRBD1 (6 bases). The CDR3 is made up of 15 amino acids. V lost 3 bases and J lost 7, with 19 bases in between. CDR1 and CDR2 from the germline V gene are LNHDA and SQIVND (reference sequence). Written as DNA, the CDR3 is TGTGCCAGTAGTATTCCGGGGCAGGGACATGGTGAGCAGTACTTC. Protein sequence: CASSIPGQGHGEQYF.

There are a few counts of this clone. The chain employs TRBV5-1 and TRBJ1-5, with D uncertain. There are 13 residues in the CDR3. With 4 bases removed from V and 1 base from J, the gap between germline ends came to 6 bases. Germline V gene data show CDR1 as SGHRS and CDR2 as YFSETQ. The CDR3 nucleotides read TGCGCCAGCAGCCCGGGCAGCAATCAGCCCCAGCATTTT. Amino acid sequence: CASSPGSNQPQHF. Full variable domain (missing parts from reference TRBV5-1 and TRBJ1-5): KAGVTQTPRYLIKTRGQQVTLSCSPISGHRSVSWYQQTPGQGLQFLFEYFSETQRNKGNFPGRFSGRQFSNSRSEMNVSTLELGDSALYLCASSPGSNQPQHFGDGTRLSIL.

This clone appeared once. The rearrangement links TRBV13 to TRBJ1-1; 11 positions match TRBD1. Germline V gene lookup returns CDR1 PRHDT and CDR2 FYEKMQ (reference sequence). The V and J ends lost 7 bases and 1 base, in that order; junction bases with no gene match: 8. The CDR3 spans 16 residues. The CDR3 sequence: CASKARGQGGNTEAFF. DNA of the CDR3: TGTGCCAGCAAGGCCCGGGGACAGGGGGGGAACACTGAAGCTTTCTTT.

The chain employs TRBV9 and TRBJ2-7; 15 nucleotides agree with TRBD2. The CDR3 extends over 16 amino acids. The trim removed 0 bases at V and 10 bases at J, leaving 8 bases unmatched. Germline-derived CDR1 and CDR2 are SGDLS and YYNGEE. CDR3 residues: CASSVGGTSGGKIQYF. CDR3 nucleotide sequence: TGTGCCAGCAGCGTAGGGGGGACTAGCGGGGGGAAAATACAGTACTTC. The full variable domain, in which reference TRBV9 and TRBJ2-7 provide the parts outside the CDR3, is DSGVTQTPKHLITATGQRVTLRCSPRSGDLSVYWYQQSLDQGLQFLIQYYNGEERAKGNILERFSAQQFPDLHSELNLSSLELGDSALYFCASSVGGTSGGKIQYFGPGTRLTVT.

The chain joins TRBV18 to TRBJ1-5; 7 positions match TRBD1. Trimming cost V 4 bases and J 0 bases; bases outside gene matches: 12. This CDR3 spans 18 amino acids. The germline V gene encodes CDR1 KGHSH and CDR2 LQKENI. The CDR3 bases are TGTGCCAGCTCACGGGACAGAAGAAGAACTTATAGCAATCAGCCCCAGCATTTT. Translation: CASSRDRRRTYSNQPQHF.

The V call is TRBV29-1, the J call TRBJ1-4, with D possibly being TRBD1 (5 bases). V lost 0 bases and J 3 bases, leaving 11 bases between the germline ends. Germline CDR1 is SQVTM and CDR2 is ANQGSEA. The CDR3 consists of 15 residues. The CDR3 nucleotides are TGCAGCGTTGAAGAGACAGAAGGAGCTAATGAAAAACTGTTTTTT. Its translation: CSVEETEGANEKLFF.

V and J are TRBV3-1 (or the pseudogene TRBV3-2) and TRBJ2-7; 8 bases agree with TRBD2. Trimming at V came to 4 bases and at J to 2 bases, leaving 7 bases not matched to a gene. This CDR3 spans 15 amino acids. Germline CDR1 and CDR2: LGHDT and YNNKEL (reference sequence). CDR3 loop: CASSPGTSFPYEQYF. CDR3 coding DNA: TGTGCCAGCAGCCCCGGGACTAGTTTCCCCTACGAGCAGTACTTC.

The rearrangement links TRBV5-8 to TRBJ1-6; TRBD1 matches 7 bases. CDR1 is SGHTS, CDR2 YDEGEE, per germline. V lost 5 bases, J lost 9 bases, and 2 bases stayed unmatched. This CDR3 is built from 12 residues. The CDR3 loop reads CASRTGPSPLHF. CDR3 DNA sequence: TGTGCCAGCAGGACAGGGCCTTCACCCCTCCACTTT.

The chain joins TRBV10-1 to TRBJ2-3; a weak D match, TRBD2 (5 bases). Between the trimmed V and J ends, which lost 0 bases and 0 bases, there was a span of 10 bases. This CDR3 has 16 amino acids. Germline loops: CDR1 WNHNN, CDR2 SYGVQD (reference sequence). For the CDR3, the DNA is TGCGCCAGCAGTGAGTCGATAGGCGGGAGCACAGATACGCAGTATTTT. This translates into CASSESIGGSTDTQYF.

The chain employs TRBV15 and TRBJ2-4, with 12 bases matching TRBD2. Germline CDR1 LNHNV, CDR2 YYDKDF (reference sequence). This CDR3 comprises 19 residues. Trimming took 0 bases from V and 1 from J; bases not matched to a gene: 7. As DNA, the CDR3 is TGTGCCACCAGCAGAGATAGTACTAGCGGGAGGATCGCCAAAAACATTCAGTACTTC. Residues: CATSRDSTSGRIAKNIQYF.

V gene TRBV2 combines with J gene TRBJ1-4; D not resolved. Germline assignment: CDR1 SNHLY and CDR2 FYNNEI. The CDR3 extends over 11 amino acids. V lost 8 bases, J lost 8 bases, and 9 bases lay in between. CDR3 coding DNA: TGTGCCAGCCGGTACTCAGAAAAACTGTTTTTT. Its protein is CASRYSEKLFF.

This chain uses TRBV9 with TRBJ2-5; D perhaps matches TRBD1 (6 bases). V was cut by 2 bases and J by 5 bases, with 16 bases left in between. Germline V gives CDR1 SGDLS, CDR2 YYNGEE. This CDR3 contains 15 residues. CDR3 DNA: TGTGCCAGCAGCGTGTCCGGAAACAGGGATGAGACCCAGTACTTC. Amino acids: CASSVSGNRDETQYF.

This clone has a handful of counts. The chain uses TRBV18 and TRBJ1-1; D gene unclear. V lost 2 bases, J lost 8 bases, and 12 bases lay in between. Germline V gene data show CDR1 as KGHSH and CDR2 as LQKENI. The CDR3 sequence is 13 residues long. CDR3 DNA: TGTGCCAGCTCACCAGAGTTTGTAACAGAAGCTTTCTTT. It yields the protein CASSPEFVTEAFF.

This chain connects TRBV7-6 to TRBJ2-7, with TRBD2 matching over 8 bases. V lost 7 bases and J lost 3; bases outside the gene matches: 14. Germline values: CDR1 SGHVS, CDR2 FNYEAQ. The CDR3 length is 16 residues. The CDR3 region has the DNA TGTGCCAGCACGACGCGGAGCGGGAGAGGGAGCTACGAGCAGTACTTC. This gives the protein CASTTRSGRGSYEQYF.

The chain uses TRBV19 and TRBJ1-2; possible D gene TRBD1, 5 bases. There are 12 residues in the CDR3. Trimming shortened V by 9 bases and J by 10 bases, and 18 bases separated the two germline ends. Germline assignment: CDR1 LNHDA and CDR2 SQIVND (reference sequence). The CDR3 DNA reads as TGTGCCAGCATTCCCTGGGACTGCGTCTACACCTTC. Protein sequence: CASIPWDCVYTF.

The J gene is TRBJ1-1, the V gene TRBV2; D ambiguous. The V end lost 7 bases, the J end lost 1 base, and 10 bases lay between the germline ends. CDR3 length equals 13 residues. CDR1 SNHLY and CDR2 FYNNEI come from the germline V gene. The CDR3, as DNA: TGTGCCAGCAACCTTAACGAGAACACTGAAGCTTTCTTT. Its protein is CASNLNENTEAFF.

The CDR3 is CASSQDRGGLTDTQYF. The CDR3 region has the DNA TGCGCCAGCAGCCAAGATCGGGGGGGGCTCACAGATACGCAGTATTTT. This chain links TRBV4-1 with TRBJ2-3; 8 nucleotides match TRBD2. J was trimmed by 2 bases and V by 0 bases; bases with no gene match: 4. The germline CDR1 and CDR2 sequences are MGHRA and YSYEKL. The CDR3 is 16 amino acids.

A single count supports this clone. The rearrangement links TRBV10-2 to TRBJ2-1, with 8 bases matching TRBD2. The CDR3 loop spans 16 amino acids. Germline CDR1 and CDR2: WSHSY and SAAADI. The junction had 7 bases not matched to a gene; V was cut back by 6 bases and J by 0 bases. CDR3 residues: CASRISGVSSYNEQFF. CDR3 bases: TGCGCCAGCAGGATTAGCGGGGTAAGCTCCTACAATGAGCAGTTCTTC.